This TCR beta chain was captured by sequencing in a study of shared clonotypes between healthy human individuals. Across the whole study: Used for every donor were three CD4 naive, three CD4 memory, two CD8 naive and one CD8 memory plate.

Donors were Caucasian adults residing in Nashville, Tennessee, USA. The trim removed 5 bases at V and 13 bases at J, leaving 6 bases unmatched. The CDR3 has 11 residues. Germline CDR1 SEHNR, CDR2 FQNEAQ (reference sequence). This table comes from immunoSEQ multiplex PCR, and its TCRdb copy is limited to in-frame clones, with some not included. The sample carries about 980,000 clones, around three quarters recorded once. Regarding this clone: Antigen unknown.

Whole-study results and caveats: Investigators expected sequencing depth to affect clonotype sharing among donors. Roughly 4.6% of naive CD4 clonotypes were common to several donors.

The sequence came from a man younger than 35 in good health. The chain is built from TRBV7-9 and TRBJ2-5; 8 bases fit TRBD1. Source material: memory CD4+ T cells sorted from blood. Subset here: CD45RA-negative fraction. The CDR3 bases are TGTGCCAGCAGCACAGGACAGGGACGGTACTTC. Translating it yields CASSTGQGRYF.